This passage covers 13 T cell receptor beta chains from one sample sequenced in a study of blood T cell repertoires in COVID-19. Sequencing was performed with immunoSEQ multiplex PCR; in TCRdb, only in-frame clones are kept and a portion is missing. Of about 88,000 clones in the sample, roughly 84% were seen once. The material sequenced was peripheral blood. These receptors were taken from an elderly woman with acute or convalescent COVID-19.

V usage is TRBV7-2 and J usage is TRBJ2-7; tentative D call: TRBD2 (6 bases). The germline gives CDR1 SGHTA, CDR2 FQGNSA. The CDR3 contains 15 residues. Between the trimmed V and J ends, which lost 0 bases and 1 base, there was a span of 10 bases. The CDR3 protein is CASSLASRGSYEQYF. CDR3 DNA sequence: TGTGCCAGCAGCTTAGCCTCTCGGGGGTCCTACGAGCAGTACTTC.

The sample holds one count of this clone. The chain has TRBV20-1 and TRBJ1-3; possibly TRBD1 for D (5 bases). There are 15 residues in the CDR3. V was clipped by 3 bases and J by 4 bases, with 16 bases between them. Germline V lookup: CDR1 DFQATT, CDR2 SNEGSKA (reference sequence). The CDR3: CSASSVPGNGNTIYF. CDR3 in DNA: TGCAGTGCTAGTTCAGTACCAGGGAACGGAAACACCATATATTTT.

The rearrangement joins TRBV14 to TRBJ2-7, with 11 bases fitting TRBD2. CDR3 size: 16 residues. CDR1 SGHDN and CDR2 FVKESK come from the germline V gene. The V segment lost 4 bases and the J segment 4 bases; nucleotides outside the gene matches: 9. CDR3 DNA sequence: TGTGCCAGCAGCCCCGGCTTAGCGGGAGGGCCGTACGAGCAGTACTTC. It encodes CASSPGLAGGPYEQYF. Drawing the rest from reference TRBV14 and TRBJ2-7, the complete variable domain is EAGVTQFPSHSVIEKGQTVTLRCDPISGHDNLYWYRRVMGKEIKFLLHFVKESKQDESGMPNNRFLAERTGGTYSTLKVQPAELEDSGVYFCASSPGLAGGPYEQYFGPGTRLTVT.

A single count supports this clone. V gene TRBV7-8 combines with J gene TRBJ1-5; D is perhaps TRBD1 (6 bases). CDR1 SGHVS and CDR2 FQNEAQ come from the germline V gene. The CDR3 contains 13 residues. V lost 5 bases and J 5 bases, leaving 10 bases between the germline ends. CDR3 region: CASSPQGYQPQHF. CDR3 DNA sequence: TGTGCCAGCAGCCCGCAGGGGTATCAGCCCCAGCATTTT.

The V gene is TRBV5-6, the J gene TRBJ2-1, with a possible D match to TRBD2 (5 bases). Trimming removed 2 bases from V and 6 bases from J, with 21 bases in between. This CDR3 contains 17 residues. From germline, CDR1 is SGHDT and CDR2 YYEEEE. In nucleotides, the CDR3 is TGTGCCAGCAGCTTTCGAGGGAAAGCTGACTGGGGCAATGAGCAGTTCTTC. Translating it yields CASSFRGKADWGNEQFF.

The gene calls are TRBV10-3 and TRBJ1-1, with D perhaps TRBD1 (5 bases). The V end was cut by 3 bases, the J end by 0 bases, with 14 bases between. Germline lookup yields CDR1 ENHRY and CDR2 SYGVKD. The CDR3 has 16 residues. CDR3: CAISEGRDRLNTEAFF. As DNA, the CDR3 is TGTGCCATCAGTGAAGGGCGGGACCGACTGAACACTGAAGCTTTCTTT.

This clone has a single count. V usage is TRBV9 and J usage is TRBJ2-7, with 7 bases matching TRBD1. There are 15 residues in the CDR3. Germline V gene lookup returns CDR1 SGDLS and CDR2 YYNGEE. The trim removed 2 bases at V and 2 bases at J, leaving 7 bases unmatched. The CDR3 reads CASSVGQADTYEQYF. As DNA, the CDR3 is TGTGCCAGCAGCGTCGGACAGGCGGATACCTACGAGCAGTACTTC.

The V call is TRBV19, the J call TRBJ1-1; perhaps TRBD1 as D (5 bases). The V gene lost 6 bases and the J gene lost 2 bases, with 7 bases spanning the gap. The germline V gene has CDR1 LNHDA and CDR2 SQIVND (reference sequence). This CDR3 comprises 12 residues. The DNA of the CDR3 is TGTGCCAGTAGAGGACAAAACACTGAAGCTTTCTTT. Residues: CASRGQNTEAFF.

This clone occurred once. The rearrangement uses TRBV24-1 and TRBJ1-2, with TRBD1 matching over 8 bases. Germline V gene sequence: CDR1 KGHDR, CDR2 SFDVKD. With 5 bases clipped from V and 3 bases from J, the junction kept 4 bases outside the gene matches. This CDR3 has 14 residues. The DNA for the CDR3 is TGTGCCACCAGTGCCCCAGGGGGCGACTATGGCTACACCTTC. Amino acids: CATSAPGGDYGYTF.

V gene TRBV15 combines with J gene TRBJ1-1; TRBD1 is a possible D gene (5 bases). Germline V CDR1 and CDR2: LNHNV, YYDKDF (reference sequence). V was shortened by 3 bases and J by 2 bases, with 13 bases between the two germline ends. The CDR3 runs to 15 residues. The CDR3 region is CATSRGGIVNTEAFF. CDR3 DNA sequence: TGTGCCACCAGCAGGGGGGGTATCGTAAACACTGAAGCTTTCTTT.

This chain uses TRBV28 with TRBJ1-5; 8 bases are a match to TRBD1. After removal of 6 bases from V and 5 bases from J, the junction contained 3 bases not matched to a gene. CDR3 length: 13 amino acids. The germline V gene has CDR1 MDHEN and CDR2 SYDVKM. The CDR3 sequence is CASRPTGDQPQHF. CDR3 nucleotides: TGTGCCAGCAGGCCGACAGGGGATCAGCCCCAGCATTTT.

The chain links TRBV7-2 to TRBJ2-1; TRBD2 might be the D (6 bases). The germline V gene encodes CDR1 SGHTA and CDR2 FQGNSA. CDR3 length equals 15 residues. V was cut by 2 bases and J by 8 bases, with 16 bases left in between. The CDR3 spells CASSLLASRRHEQFF. The CDR3 DNA is TGTGCCAGCAGCTTACTAGCGAGTCGGCGGCATGAGCAGTTCTTC.

The V call is TRBV5-4, the J call TRBJ2-1; 11 bases are shared with TRBD2. Germline V gene sequence: CDR1 SGHNT, CDR2 YYREEE (reference sequence). CDR3 size: 17 residues. V trimming: 4 bases; J trimming: 1 base; junction bases outside the gene matches: 7. The CDR3 DNA follows: TGTGCCAGCAGCCCGCCGCTAGCGGGGGGTTCCTACAATGAGCAGTTCTTC. Protein: CASSPPLAGGSYNEQFF.